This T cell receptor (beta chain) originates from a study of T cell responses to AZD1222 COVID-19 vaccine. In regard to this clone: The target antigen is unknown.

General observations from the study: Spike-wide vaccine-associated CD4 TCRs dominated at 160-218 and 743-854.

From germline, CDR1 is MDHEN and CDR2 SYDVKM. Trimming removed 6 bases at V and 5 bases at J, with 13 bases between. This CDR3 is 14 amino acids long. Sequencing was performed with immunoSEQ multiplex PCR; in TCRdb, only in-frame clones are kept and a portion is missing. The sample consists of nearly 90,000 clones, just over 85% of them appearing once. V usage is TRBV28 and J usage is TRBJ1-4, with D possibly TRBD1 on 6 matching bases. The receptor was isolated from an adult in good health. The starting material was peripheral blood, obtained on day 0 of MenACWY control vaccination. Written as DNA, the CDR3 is TGTGCCAGCAGCTTCAGGGGTGTGAATGAAAAACTGTTTTTT. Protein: CASSFRGVNEKLFF. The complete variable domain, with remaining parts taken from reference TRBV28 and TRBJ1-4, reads DVKVTQSSRYLVKRTGEKVFLECVQDMDHENMFWYRQDPGLGLRLIYFSYDVKMKEKGDIPEGYSVSREKKERFSLILESASTNQTSMYLCASSFRGVNEKLFFGSGTQLSVL.